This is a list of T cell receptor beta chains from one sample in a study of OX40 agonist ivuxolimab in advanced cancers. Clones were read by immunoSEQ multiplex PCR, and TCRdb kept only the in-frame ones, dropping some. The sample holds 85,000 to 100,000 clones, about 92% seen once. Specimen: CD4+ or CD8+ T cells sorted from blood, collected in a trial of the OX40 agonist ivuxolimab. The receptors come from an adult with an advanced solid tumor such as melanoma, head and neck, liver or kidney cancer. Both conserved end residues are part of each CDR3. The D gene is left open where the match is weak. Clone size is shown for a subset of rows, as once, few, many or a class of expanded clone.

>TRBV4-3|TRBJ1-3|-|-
CASSQDRRVDSGNTIYF
TGCGCCAGCAGCCAAGATCGGCGGGTCGACTCTGGAAACACCATATATTTT
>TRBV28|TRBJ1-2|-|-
CATRGGALNLNYGYTF
TGTGCCACCCGAGGGGGGGCGTTAAACCTTAACTATGGCTACACCTTC
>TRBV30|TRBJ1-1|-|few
CAWSVRGGTEAFF
TGTGCCTGGAGTGTACGAGGAGGGACTGAAGCTTTCTTT
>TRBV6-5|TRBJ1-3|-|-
CASSLTGPLENTIYF
TGTGCCAGCAGTTTAACGGGACCCCTGGAAAACACCATATATTTT
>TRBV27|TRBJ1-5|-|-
CASSPSLNQPQHF
TGTGCCAGCAGTCCTAGCCTCAATCAGCCCCAGCATTTT
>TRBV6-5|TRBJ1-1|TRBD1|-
CASSSTGTGEAFF
TGTGCCAGCAGTTCAACCGGGACAGGGGAAGCTTTCTTT
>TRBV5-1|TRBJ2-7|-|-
CASSSDPSSYEQYF
TGCGCCAGCAGCTCGGACCCTAGCTCCTACGAGCAGTACTTC
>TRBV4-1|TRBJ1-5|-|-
CASSQLQGSQPQHF
TGCGCCAGCAGCCAACTTCAGGGTAGTCAGCCCCAGCATTTT
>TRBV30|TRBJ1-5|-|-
CAWSVLWSAPQHF
TGTGCCTGGAGTGTACTTTGGAGTGCGCCCCAGCATTTT
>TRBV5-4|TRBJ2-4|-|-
CASSLGGLAKNIQYF
TGTGCCAGCAGCCTGGGAGGTCTAGCCAAAAACATTCAGTACTTC
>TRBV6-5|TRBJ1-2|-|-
CASSTDHRYGYTF
TGTGCCAGCAGTACGGACCATCGCTATGGCTACACCTTC
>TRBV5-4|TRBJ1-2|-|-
CASSLGGGRDYGYTF
TGTGCCAGCAGCTTAGGGGGGGGCAGGGACTATGGCTACACCTTC
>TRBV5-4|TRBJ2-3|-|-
CASSSGSFRSTDTQYF
TGTGCCAGCAGCTCCGGGTCGTTTCGAAGCACAGATACGCAGTATTTT
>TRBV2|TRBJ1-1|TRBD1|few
CASREQGLGEAFF
TGTGCCAGCAGGGAACAGGGGCTGGGTGAAGCTTTCTTT
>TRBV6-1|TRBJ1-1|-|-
CASLSARALFKAFF
TGTGCCAGCCTAAGCGCAAGAGCCCTCTTTAAAGCTTTCTTT
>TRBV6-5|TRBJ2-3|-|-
CASSYSLLVTDTQYF
TGTGCCAGCAGTTACTCCTTACTAGTGACAGATACGCAGTATTTT
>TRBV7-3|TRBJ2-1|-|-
CASSSDGNEQFF
TGTGCCAGCAGCTCGGATGGGAATGAGCAGTTCTTC
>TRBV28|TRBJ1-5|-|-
CASSKGGKDQPQHF
TGTGCCAGCAGCAAAGGGGGGAAGGATCAGCCCCAGCATTTT
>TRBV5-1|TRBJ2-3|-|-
CASSLVMARVDTDTQYF
TGCGCCAGCAGCTTGGTTATGGCGAGGGTGGACACAGATACGCAGTATTTT
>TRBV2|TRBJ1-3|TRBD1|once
CASTYQGVDSGNTIYF
TGTGCCAGCACCTACCAGGGGGTTGACTCTGGAAACACCATATATTTT
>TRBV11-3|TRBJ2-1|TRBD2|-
CASSLAQLAGPSNEQFF
TGTGCCAGCAGCTTAGCCCAACTAGCGGGACCTTCCAATGAGCAGTTCTTC
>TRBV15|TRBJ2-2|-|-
CATSRDPTGELFF
TGTGCCACCAGCAGAGACCCAACCGGGGAGCTGTTTTTT
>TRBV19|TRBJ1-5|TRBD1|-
CASAAGGSNQPQHF
TGTGCCAGCGCCGCAGGGGGCAGTAATCAGCCCCAGCATTTT
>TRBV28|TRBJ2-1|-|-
CASSPRGRSSNEQFF
TGTGCCAGCAGCCCCCGGGGCCGGAGTAGTAATGAGCAGTTCTTC
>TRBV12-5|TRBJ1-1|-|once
CASGLGGPMNTEAFF
TGTGCTAGTGGTTTGGGAGGGCCGATGAACACTGAAGCTTTCTTT
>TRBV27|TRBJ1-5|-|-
CASSLARGIGPQHF
TGTGCCAGCAGTTTAGCCAGGGGCATCGGGCCCCAGCATTTT
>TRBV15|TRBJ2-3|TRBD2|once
CATSRGLAATDTQYF
TGTGCCACCAGCAGAGGGCTAGCGGCCACAGATACGCAGTATTTT
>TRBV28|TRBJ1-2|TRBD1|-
CASREQGFGYTF
TGTGCCAGCAGAGAACAGGGGTTCGGCTACACTTTC
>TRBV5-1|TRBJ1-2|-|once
CASRRGADYGYTF
TGCGCCAGCCGTCGGGGGGCGGACTATGGCTACACCTTC
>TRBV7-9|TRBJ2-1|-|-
CASSLARPGNEQFF
TGTGCCAGCAGCTTAGCCAGACCTGGGAATGAGCAGTTCTTC
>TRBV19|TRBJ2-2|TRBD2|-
CASSGTSGRYTGELFF
TGTGCCAGTAGTGGGACTAGCGGGAGGTACACCGGGGAGCTGTTTTTT
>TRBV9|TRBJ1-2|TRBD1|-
CASSPGGGQGISHGYTF
TGTGCCAGCAGCCCCGGGGGCGGACAGGGAATCTCTCATGGCTACACCTTC
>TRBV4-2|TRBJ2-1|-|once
CASSLDPSGNEQFF
TGTGCCAGCAGCCTGGACCCGAGTGGGAATGAGCAGTTCTTC
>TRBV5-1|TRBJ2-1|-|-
CASSLANEQFF
TGCGCCAGCAGCTTGGCCAATGAGCAGTTCTTC
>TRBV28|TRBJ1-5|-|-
CASSFGWEGGDQPQHF
TGTGCCAGCAGTTTTGGATGGGAGGGGGGAGATCAGCCCCAGCATTTT
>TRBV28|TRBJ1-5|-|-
CASSSPPDNQPQHF
TGTGCCAGCAGTTCCCCCCCTGACAATCAGCCCCAGCATTTT
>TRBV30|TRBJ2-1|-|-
CAWSQRLGDEQFF
TGTGCCTGGAGTCAGCGCCTAGGGGATGAGCAGTTCTTC
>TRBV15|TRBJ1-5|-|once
CATSRGKANQPQHF
TGTGCCACCAGCAGGGGGAAGGCCAATCAGCCCCAGCATTTT
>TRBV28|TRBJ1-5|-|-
CASRMIYPRDIEEPQHF
TGTGCCAGCAGAATGATATACCCGCGGGACATAGAAGAGCCCCAGCATTTT
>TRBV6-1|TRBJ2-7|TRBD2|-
CASSALADHRYEQYF
TGTGCCAGCAGTGCCCTAGCGGACCACCGCTACGAGCAGTACTTC
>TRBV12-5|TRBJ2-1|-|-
CASGSRNEQFF
TGTGCTAGTGGCTCGAGGAATGAGCAGTTCTTC